This entry lists 16 T cell receptor beta chains sequenced from one sample in a study of T-cell reconstitution after alpha-beta-depleted transplantation in children. Unique molecular identifiers were incorporated into the prepared TCRbeta library. TCRdb independently ran MiXCR on the PCR reads; one entry per CDR3 protein. In the table there are approximately 400,000 distinct CDR3 sequences, about 17% of which are singletons. This material consisted of PBMCs, mostly from graft donor cells, taken 360 days after TCRalphabeta/CD19-depleted stem cell transplant. The source of these receptors is a boy in the first two years of life who had a stem cell transplant for Wiskott-Aldrich syndrome, so the T cells may come from the graft donor.

The J gene is TRBJ2-3, the V gene TRBV20-1, with 7 bases that match TRBD2. V lost 1 base and J lost 0; bases outside the gene matches: 7. Germline CDR1 and CDR2: DFQATT and SNEGSKA (reference sequence). The CDR3 is 16 amino acids. CDR3: CSARVGLVASTDTQYF. Written as DNA, the CDR3 is TGCAGTGCTAGAGTTGGACTAGTTGCTAGCACAGATACGCAGTATTTT.

CDR3: CASSYRSETQYF. Here the CDR3 DNA reads TGTGCCAGCAGTTACAGGTCGGAGACCCAGTACTTC. This sequence joins TRBV6-2 or TRBV6-3 and TRBJ2-5; D gene uncertain. The V and J ends lost 2 bases and 5 bases respectively, with 6 bases between them. The CDR3 sequence is 12 residues long. Germline V gives CDR1 MNHEY, CDR2 SVGEGT.

The chain employs TRBV29-1 and TRBJ1-2; D call uncertain. CDR3 length equals 10 residues. The V gene's germline CDR1 is SQVTM and CDR2 ANQGSEA. The V and J ends lost 4 bases and 3 bases respectively, with 3 bases between them. The CDR3 loop is CSVGHYGYTF. The CDR3 DNA sequence: TGCAGCGTTGGCCACTATGGCTACACCTTC.

The chain joins TRBV5-1 to TRBJ2-2, with D unresolved. The germline V and J ends were trimmed by 0 bases and 1 base, with 10 bases remaining between them. This CDR3 comprises 16 residues. Germline-derived CDR1 and CDR2 are SGHRS and YFSETQ. CDR3 in DNA: TGCGCCAGCAGCTTGGCTCATCCCAAGAACACCGGGGAGCTGTTTTTT. Translation: CASSLAHPKNTGELFF.

The chain has TRBV29-1 and TRBJ1-2; D is perhaps TRBD1 (5 bases). Germline CDR1 reads SQVTM; CDR2 reads ANQGSEA. V was cut by 4 bases and J by 5 bases, with 11 bases left in between. This CDR3 has 12 amino acids. CDR3 amino acids: CSVGGEPYGYTF. The CDR3 region has the DNA TGCAGCGTTGGAGGGGAGCCTTATGGCTACACCTTC.

This sequence joins TRBV29-1 and TRBJ2-7; 8 bases fit TRBD2. The CDR3 totals 13 residues. The germline gives CDR1 SQVTM, CDR2 ANQGSEA. With 5 bases clipped from V and 0 bases from J, the junction kept 3 bases outside the gene matches. Written as DNA, the CDR3 is TGCAGCGTTATCCTAGCGGGCTCCTACGAGCAGTACTTC. Translation gives CSVILAGSYEQYF.

In its sample, this clonotype was seen many times. The genes are TRBV20-1 and TRBJ2-7; 8 bases are a match to TRBD2. J was trimmed by 0 bases and V by 2 bases; bases with no gene match: 6. CDR3 size: 15 residues. Germline V CDR1 and CDR2: DFQATT, SNEGSKA (reference sequence). The CDR3 bases are TGCAGTGCTAGAACTAGCGGAAGACTCTCCTACGAGCAGTACTTC. It yields the protein CSARTSGRLSYEQYF.

This rearrangement joins TRBV3-1 to TRBJ1-1; D gene unclear. V was pared by 0 bases and J by 0 bases, with 5 bases between. Germline assignment: CDR1 LGHDT and CDR2 YNNKEL (reference sequence). The CDR3 contains 14 residues. CDR3 amino acids: CASSQDWMNTEAFF. For the CDR3, the DNA is TGTGCCAGCAGCCAAGATTGGATGAACACTGAAGCTTTCTTT.

The rearrangement links TRBV30 to TRBJ1-5, with 7 positions matching TRBD1. V was clipped by 0 bases and J by 4 bases; unmatched bases: 3. The length of the CDR3 is 14 residues. The germline gives CDR1 GTSNPN, CDR2 SVGIG (reference sequence). The CDR3 nucleotides read TGTGCCTGGAGTGTCGCAGGGGGTAATCAGCCCCAGCATTTT. It is translated as CAWSVAGGNQPQHF.

The J gene is TRBJ2-2, the V gene TRBV12-3 or TRBV12-4; a possible D gene is TRBD1 (5 bases). The CDR3 runs to 16 residues. V lost 1 base and J 2 bases, leaving 11 bases between the germline ends. CDR3 protein: CASSLGRVYNTGELFF. CDR3 nucleotide sequence: TGTGCCAGCAGTTTAGGCAGGGTTTACAACACCGGGGAGCTGTTTTTT.

The V gene is TRBV6-2 or TRBV6-3, the J gene TRBJ2-7; D is uncertain. The CDR3 has 15 amino acids. The V gene's germline CDR1 is MNHEY and CDR2 SVGEGT. Trimming left V 0 bases short and J 2 bases short, with 11 bases between. In DNA, the CDR3 is TGTGCCAGCAGTTACTCGACCAGAGGCACCTACGAGCAGTACTTC. It codes for CASSYSTRGTYEQYF.

This chain connects TRBV30 to TRBJ2-3; D call uncertain. The CDR3 has 11 amino acids. Germline-derived CDR1 and CDR2 are GTSNPN and SVGIG (reference sequence). The V end was cut by 3 bases, the J end by 3 bases, with 4 bases between. The CDR3 here is CAWRETDTQYF. CDR3 DNA sequence: TGTGCCTGGAGAGAGACAGATACGCAGTATTTT. Full variable domain (rest looked up from reference TRBV30 and TRBJ2-3): SQTIHQWPATLVQPVGSPLSLECTVEGTSNPNLYWYRQAAGRGLQLLFYSVGIGQISSEVPQNLSASRPQDRQFILSSKKLLLSDSGFYLCAWRETDTQYFGPGTRLTVL.

The rearrangement uses TRBV7-2 and TRBJ1-1; unclear D gene. Germline assignment: CDR1 SGHTA and CDR2 FQGNSA. The CDR3 contains 15 residues. The V and J ends lost 5 bases and 0 bases respectively, with 13 bases between them. CDR3 coding DNA: TGTGCCAGCAGCCCCGGGTGGAGCCTGAACACTGAAGCTTTCTTT. Translation gives CASSPGWSLNTEAFF.

This clonotype has only a few counts. The chain combines TRBV3-1 with TRBJ2-7, with D possibly TRBD2 on 5 matching bases. CDR1 is LGHDT and CDR2 is YNNKEL in the germline V gene (reference sequence). V lost 0 bases, J lost 8 bases, and 14 bases lay in between. The CDR3 consists of 14 residues. The CDR3 here is CASSQDSATAKQYF. As DNA, the CDR3 is TGTGCCAGCAGCCAAGATAGCGCCACCGCCAAGCAGTACTTC.

This chain joins TRBV4-1 and TRBJ2-6; a weak D match, TRBD2 (5 bases). The ends were cut back, 1 base at V and 4 bases at J, with 11 bases in the middle. CDR3 size: 16 residues. Germline V CDR1 and CDR2: MGHRA, YSYEKL. The CDR3 is CASSQGLGAGANVLTF. DNA of the CDR3: TGCGCCAGCAGCCAAGGCTTGGGAGCAGGGGCCAACGTCCTGACTTTC.

This sequence joins TRBV10-3 and TRBJ2-1; TRBD2 is a possible D gene (5 bases). V gave up 0 bases and J gave up 4 bases, with 10 bases separating them. The CDR3 contains 15 residues. CDR1 ENHRY and CDR2 SYGVKD come from the germline V gene. CDR3 coding DNA: TGTGCCATCAGTGAGTCAGAGGGCAGATACAATGAGCAGTTCTTC. This encodes CAISESEGRYNEQFF.